Shown below are 7 T cell receptor beta chains from a single sample sequenced in a study of blood T cell repertoires in COVID-19. Libraries were prepared by immunoSEQ multiplex PCR; TCRdb keeps only in-frame clonotypes and omits some of them. The sample has about 86,000 clones; roughly 91% are singletons. Sequencing was carried out using PBMCs or T cells enriched from blood (not recorded which). Receptor source: a woman aged 50 to 60 with acute COVID-19.

CDR3 coding DNA: TGTGCCACCAGTGATGTTGGCCCCGGGACTAGCGGATACGAGCAGTACTTC. Translating gives CATSDVGPGTSGYEQYF. The chain links TRBV24-1 to TRBJ2-7, with 11 nucleotides matching TRBD2. The CDR3 runs 17 residues. Germline loops: CDR1 KGHDR, CDR2 SFDVKD. After removal of 3 bases from V and 4 bases from J, the junction contained 10 bases not matched to a gene.

The chain joins TRBV27 to TRBJ2-7; TRBD1 matches at 10 bases. Per germline, CDR1 MNHEY and CDR2 SMNVEV (reference sequence). The CDR3 has 16 residues. J lost 5 bases, V lost 4 bases, and 11 bases had no gene match. The CDR3: CASSSLRTGGMDEQYF. CDR3 sequence (DNA): TGTGCCAGCAGTTCCCTCAGGACAGGGGGAATGGACGAGCAGTACTTC.

The count of this clone is one. The rearrangement joins TRBV5-1 to TRBJ1-1, with D possibly being TRBD1 (6 bases). V lost 3 bases to trimming and J lost 1 base, with 13 bases between them. The CDR3 contains 15 residues. Germline loops: CDR1 SGHRS, CDR2 YFSETQ. CDR3 DNA: TGCGCCAGCAGCTCCCTGGACAGTTGGAACACTGAAGCTTTCTTT. Encoded protein: CASSSLDSWNTEAFF.

This clone was seen only a few times. The J gene is TRBJ1-1, the V gene TRBV4-3; unclear D gene. V dropped 0 bases and J dropped 3 bases, with 8 bases sitting between them. Germline assignment: CDR1 LGHNA and CDR2 YSLEER. This CDR3 has 14 amino acids. The CDR3 nucleotides are TGCGCCAGCAGCCAAGATCATGCGGACACTGAAGCTTTCTTT. It is translated as CASSQDHADTEAFF.

J is TRBJ2-5 and V is TRBV7-9; weak D call: TRBD2 (7 bases). There are 15 residues in the CDR3. The ends were cut back, 6 bases at V and 2 bases at J, with 16 bases in the middle. CDR1 and CDR2 from the germline V gene are SEHNR and FQNEAQ (reference sequence). CDR3 protein: CASSPLGGRQETQYF. Here the CDR3 DNA reads TGTGCCAGCAGTCCCTTGGGGGGGCGGCAAGAGACCCAGTACTTC.

This chain connects TRBV5-6 to TRBJ2-7; TRBD2 might be the D (6 bases). With 2 bases removed from V and 5 bases from J, the gap between germline ends came to 14 bases. Germline V gives CDR1 SGHDT, CDR2 YYEEEE. CDR3 size: 14 residues. In DNA form, the CDR3 reads TGTGCCAGCAGCTTCGGACTACCAAACGACGAGCAGTACTTC. Its translation is CASSFGLPNDEQYF.

This chain joins TRBV7-2 and TRBJ2-4; possibly TRBD2 for D (6 bases). Trimming took off 5 bases at V and 0 bases at J, with 11 bases between the two ends. Germline CDR1 SGHTA, CDR2 FQGNSA. This CDR3 has 15 residues. CDR3 sequence reads: CASSRGALAKNIQYF. The CDR3 nucleotides read TGTGCCAGCAGCCGCGGGGCCCTAGCCAAAAACATTCAGTACTTC. The whole variable domain, filled in from reference TRBV7-2 and TRBJ2-4, reads GAGVSQSPSNKVTEKGKDVELRCDPISGHTALYWYRQSLGQGLEFLIYFQGNSAPDKSGLPSDRFSAERTGGSVSTLTIQRTQQEDSAVYLCASSRGALAKNIQYFGAGTRLSVL.